A selection of T cell receptor beta chains follows, all from one sample in a study of regulatory T cells in long-lasting Graves disease. In TCRdb, the multiplex PCR reads were re-called with MiXCR into one record per CDR3 protein. The table has 500,000 or so distinct CDR3 sequences, more than 15% seen once. This sample was shared with a second study, whose subject was T cells in Graves' hyperthyroidism and ophthalmopathy.

The sequences come from peripheral blood mononuclear cells (PBMCs), collected at new diagnosis, from a patient treated with antithyroid drugs. Receptors originate from a woman aged 35-65 years with Graves disease. CDR3s include the opening cysteine and the closing phenylalanine or tryptophan. A D gene is named only where the DNA matches it firmly. Clone size is given for some rows only: seen once, a few or many times, or a class if the clone is expanded.

clone_size d_call j_call v_call cdr3_aa cdr3_nt
many . TRBJ1-2 TRBV3-1 CASSQDGGGRNGYTF TGTGCCAGCAGCCAAGATGGTGGGGGGCGGAATGGCTACACCTTC
many TRBD2 TRBJ2-5 TRBV5-6 CASSSGLAVTQETQYF TGTGCCAGCAGCTCCGGACTAGCGGTGACTCAAGAGACCCAGTACTTC
few . TRBJ2-2 TRBV7-9 CASSSLGPNTGELFF TGTGCCAGCAGCTCCCTGGGCCCGAACACCGGGGAGCTGTTTTTT
many . TRBJ1-2 TRBV5-1 CASSLRQPENGYTF TGCGCCAGCAGCTTGCGCCAACCCGAGAATGGCTACACCTTC
many TRBD2 TRBJ2-1 TRBV11-3 CASSLVAGGYNEQFF TGTGCCAGCAGTTTGGTTGCGGGGGGGTACAATGAGCAGTTCTTC
. . TRBJ2-5 TRBV24-1 CATRRPHGPKETQYF TGTGCCACCAGGAGGCCCCACGGGCCTAAAGAGACCCAGTACTTC
few . TRBJ2-5 TRBV12-5 CASGLGAWQTQYF TGTGCTAGTGGTTTGGGGGCTTGGCAGACCCAGTACTTC
few . TRBJ2-6 TRBV3-1 CASSQYLVGSGANVLTF TGTGCCAGCAGCCAATATTTAGTGGGCTCTGGGGCCAACGTCCTGACTTTC
many TRBD2 TRBJ2-1 TRBV7-2 CASRLTGGRNEQFF TGTGCCAGCAGACTTACGGGGGGACGCAATGAGCAGTTCTTC
many TRBD2 TRBJ2-3 TRBV5-5 CASTTSESTDTQYF TGTGCCAGTACGACTAGCGAAAGCACAGATACGCAGTATTTT
few . TRBJ2-7 TRBV3-1 CASSPYGTFAYEQYF TGTGCCAGCAGCCCGTACGGGACATTTGCCTACGAGCAGTACTTC
many TRBD1 TRBJ2-5 TRBV27 CASSAGTEETQYF TGTGCCAGCAGTGCAGGGACAGAAGAGACCCAGTACTTC
. . TRBJ1-2 TRBV5-4 CASSLFNGNGYTF TGTGCCAGCAGCTTGTTTAATGGAAATGGCTACACCTTC
many . TRBJ2-3 TRBV29-1 CSARAGGLTDTQYF TGCAGCGCTCGGGCCGGGGGCCTCACAGATACGCAGTATTTT
few TRBD2 TRBJ2-1 TRBV12-3/TRBV12-4 CAGSLYAGGGEQFF TGTGCCGGCAGTTTATATGCTGGGGGGGGGGAGCAGTTCTTC
. . TRBJ1-5 TRBV24-1 CATDQPQHF TGTGCCACCGATCAGCCCCAGCATTTT
. . TRBJ1-5 TRBV6-2/TRBV6-3 CASSYAVAGYQPQHF TGTGCCAGCAGTTACGCGGTGGCAGGGTATCAGCCCCAGCATTTT
many . TRBJ2-1 TRBV27 CASSFSAGIEQFF TGTGCCAGCAGTTTTTCTGCGGGCATTGAGCAGTTCTTC
many . TRBJ2-1 TRBV12-3/TRBV12-4 CASSVPGQERGHINEQFF TGTGCCAGCAGCGTCCCGGGACAGGAGCGGGGGCACATCAATGAGCAGTTCTTC
many TRBD1 TRBJ1-2 TRBV28 CASSLLPAGGAYGYTF TGTGCCAGCAGTTTATTACCTGCAGGGGGCGCGTATGGCTACACCTTC
many TRBD1 TRBJ1-2 TRBV6-1 CASIPRTGKDYGYTF TGTGCCAGCATTCCCCGGACAGGGAAGGACTATGGCTACACCTTC
many TRBD1 TRBJ1-1 TRBV7-3 CASSSGGGGATEAFF TGTGCCAGCAGCTCAGGGGGAGGAGGGGCCACTGAAGCTTTCTTT
many . TRBJ2-1 TRBV20-1 CSARGGNEQFF TGCAGTGCCCGCGGTGGCAATGAGCAGTTCTTC
many TRBD1 TRBJ1-1 TRBV5-6 CASSMRDRATEAFF TGTGCCAGCAGCATGCGGGACAGAGCCACTGAAGCTTTCTTT
. TRBD1 TRBJ1-2 TRBV10-2 CASQGANYGYTF TGCGCTTCCCAGGGGGCTAACTATGGCTACACCTTC
. TRBD2 TRBJ2-5 TRBV13 CASSVLAGGPQETQYF TGTGCCAGCAGCGTCTTGGCGGGGGGGCCCCAAGAGACCCAGTACTTC
many . TRBJ1-5 TRBV20-1 CSATEGGDQPQHF TGCAGTGCTACCGAAGGAGGAGACCAGCCCCAGCATTTT